The T cell receptor beta chain under discussion was sequenced for a study of cytotoxic CD8 clonotypes in ibrutinib-treated CLL. Turning to the study itself: Response samples came after a median roughly 13 months of treatment, range 6 to 36. General study points: Starting clonality was above that of age-matched healthy donors and tracked circulating CD8+ T-cell counts.

Germline CDR1 is SGHAT and CDR2 is FQDESV (reference sequence). CDR3 length equals 15 residues. V dropped 5 bases and J dropped 9 bases, with 22 bases sitting between them. Clones were sequenced by immunoSEQ multiplex PCR, and TCRdb holds only the in-frame ones, with some missing. Of approximately 170,000 clones listed, about 88% are singletons. About this clone itself: Its specificity is not known.

The sequence derives from a human donor with chronic lymphocytic leukemia. This specimen consisted of PBMCs, obtained at disease progression, from a patient treated with ibrutinib. This chain links TRBV11-1 with TRBJ2-5, with a weak D call TRBD2 (6 bases). The chain's CDR3 is CASSHDRVAGRAQYF. CDR3 nucleotides: TGTGCCAGCAGCCACGACCGGGTGGCGGGACGGGCCCAGTACTTC.